One and the same sample provided the 21 T cell receptor beta chains below, sequenced in a study of T cells in Graves' hyperthyroidism and ophthalmopathy. From RNA transcripts, TCR beta CDR3 regions were amplified. With the HTBI primer set, the TCR CDR3 went through a first round of RT-PCR. TCRdb processed the multiplex PCR reads anew with MiXCR; each CDR3 protein has one entry. The sample includes 550,000 to 600,000 distinct CDR3 sequences, 46% of them seen just once. The sequenced material came from peripheral blood or thyroid tissue (not recorded which). Receptors were obtained from an adult woman with Graves' disease, either hyperthyroidism or ophthalmopathy (not recorded which).

This clonotype was counted ten times or more. The V call is TRBV9, the J call TRBJ1-1, with D unresolved. The length of the CDR3 is 13 residues. The V end was cut by 0 bases, the J end by 0 bases, with 3 bases between. Germline-derived CDR1 and CDR2 are SGDLS and YYNGEE. The CDR3 DNA reads TGTGCCAGCAGCGTAGTGGTGAACACTGAAGCTTTCTTT. This encodes CASSVVVNTEAFF.

V gene TRBV14 combines with J gene TRBJ1-3; perhaps TRBD1 as D (6 bases). V was cut by 5 bases and J by 1 base, with 12 bases left in between. CDR3 length: 15 residues. Germline V CDR1 and CDR2: SGHDN, FVKESK. CDR3 nucleotide sequence: TGTGCCAGCAGCTCCAAACAGGGTTCTGGAAACACCATATATTTT. This codes for CASSSKQGSGNTIYF.

V usage is TRBV29-1 and J usage is TRBJ1-1, with D perhaps TRBD1 (5 bases). Trimming removed 3 bases at V and 4 bases at J, with 12 bases between. The CDR3 contains 13 residues. From germline, CDR1 is SQVTM and CDR2 ANQGSEA. The CDR3 region is CSVDMGVGTEAFF. DNA for the CDR3: TGCAGCGTTGATATGGGGGTTGGCACTGAAGCTTTCTTT.

V and J are TRBV7-9 and TRBJ2-2; no reliable D call. V lost 6 bases to trimming and J lost 8 bases, with 16 bases between them. The CDR3 runs 14 residues. Looked up from germline, CDR1 is SEHNR and CDR2 is FQNEAQ (reference sequence). This CDR3 is CASSSRVPNGELFF. The CDR3 nucleotides are TGTGCCAGCAGTTCCCGGGTCCCTAATGGGGAGCTGTTTTTT.

Details on this clonotype: No conserved phenylalanine or tryptophan is present at the end of the CDR3, so a read error is the likely explanation. Because the CDR3's place on the DNA is in doubt, the DNA is left out and the CDR3 is given as listed by TCRdb. The chain uses TRBV20-1 and TRBJ2-6. The CDR3 is made up of 8 amino acids, end residues included. The germline CDR1 and CDR2 sequences are DFQATT and SNEGSKA (reference sequence). CDR3: CSARDRTS.

This clonotype has only a few counts. Given a much more abundant clone one base away, this may be a read error. V is TRBV5-1 and J is TRBJ1-1; weak D call: TRBD1 (5 bases). Germline V gene sequence: CDR1 SGHRS, CDR2 YFSETQ. The CDR3 is made up of 13 amino acids. V shed 3 bases and J shed 5 bases, with 11 bases lying between them. The CDR3 nucleotides are TGCGCCAGCAGCTCAGGGAAAGATACTGAAGCTTTCTTT. Its protein is CASSSGKDTEAFF.

Details on this clonotype: A much bigger clone sits one base away, suggesting this may be a read error. The V gene is TRBV2, the J gene TRBJ2-7, with 14 bases aligning to TRBD2. This CDR3 has 15 amino acids. Germline V gene lookup returns CDR1 SNHLY and CDR2 FYNNEI. CDR3 loop: CASREGTSGSNEQYF. CDR3 in DNA: TGTGCCAGCAGGGAAGGGACTAGCGGGAGCAACGAGCAGTACTTC. Full variable domain (outside the CDR3, taken from reference TRBV2 and TRBJ2-7): EPEVTQTPSHQVTQMGQEVILRCVPISNHLYFYWYRQILGQKVEFLVSFYNNEISEKSEIFDDQFSVERPDGSNFTLKIRSTKLEDSAMYFCASREGTSGSNEQYFGPGTRLTVT.

This chain joins TRBV11-2 and TRBJ1-2; D is possibly TRBD1 (6 bases). Trimming shortened V by 5 bases and J by 7 bases, and 20 bases separated the two germline ends. The CDR3 consists of 15 residues. CDR1 is SGHAT and CDR2 is FQNNGV in the germline V gene. The CDR3 sequence is CASSARWRQEGGYTF. The CDR3 coding sequence is TGTGCCAGCAGCGCACGTTGGAGACAGGAGGGTGGCTACACCTTC.

V is TRBV14 and J is TRBJ1-2; D call uncertain. Germline CDR1 is SGHDN and CDR2 is FVKESK. V was pared by 1 base and J by 4 bases, with 19 bases between. CDR3 size: 17 residues. The DNA of the CDR3 is TGTGCCAGCAGCCAAGTGGTCGGGCAGTCTTGGGGCTATGGCTACACCTTC. Translation gives CASSQVVGQSWGYGYTF.

J is TRBJ1-1 and V is TRBV10-3; D is undetermined. The V and J ends lost 3 bases and 4 bases respectively, with 9 bases between them. Germline V CDR1 and CDR2: ENHRY, SYGVKD. This CDR3 comprises 13 residues. The DNA of the CDR3 is TGTGCCATCAGTGATAAGGCGGGCACTGAAGCTTTCTTT. It is translated as CAISDKAGTEAFF.

This clonotype was detected many times. V and J are TRBV5-1 and TRBJ1-1; no clear D. CDR1 is SGHRS and CDR2 is YFSETQ in the germline V gene. Deletions cut 1 base from V and 0 bases from J, with 7 bases between. The CDR3 sequence is 14 residues long. CDR3 residues: CASSLIGMNTEAFF. The CDR3 DNA follows: TGCGCCAGCAGCTTGATAGGCATGAACACTGAAGCTTTCTTT.

This clonotype was seen many times. V and J are TRBV10-3 and TRBJ2-2, with D unresolved. Germline loops: CDR1 ENHRY, CDR2 SYGVKD. The CDR3 has 13 residues. V was clipped by 11 bases and J by 1 base, with 11 bases between them. The CDR3 DNA reads as TGTGCCCGACCTCCCTTGAACACCGGGGAGCTGTTTTTT. This gives the protein CARPPLNTGELFF.

This chain connects TRBV7-2 to TRBJ1-6; 7 bases are a match to TRBD1. V shed 6 bases and J 7 bases; nucleotides not matched to a gene: 6. Germline CDR1 SGHTA, CDR2 FQGNSA. The CDR3 is 14 amino acids. The CDR3 DNA sequence: TGTGCCAGCAGAGGACAGGCGGGGAATTCACCCCTCCACTTT. Encoded protein: CASRGQAGNSPLHF.

The rearrangement joins TRBV12-3 or TRBV12-4 to TRBJ2-5, with no clear D. This CDR3 is 16 amino acids long. V was cut by 2 bases and J by 5 bases, with 18 bases left in between. Here the CDR3 reads CASSLTDRTGRETQYF. In DNA, the CDR3 is TGTGCCAGCAGTTTAACGGATCGGACCGGGCGGGAGACCCAGTACTTC.

The chain has TRBV9 and TRBJ2-6, with no clear D. Deletions cut 3 bases from V and 8 bases from J, with 12 bases between. The V gene's germline CDR1 is SGDLS and CDR2 YYNGEE. This CDR3 region has 14 residues. This chain's CDR3 is CASSGSGLPNVLTF. The DNA of the CDR3 is TGTGCCAGCAGCGGATCCGGGCTGCCCAACGTCCTGACTTTC.

This chain joins TRBV6-1 and TRBJ1-1, with 7 bases identical to TRBD1. Unmatched junction bases numbered 7, after V lost 5 bases and J lost 1 base. This CDR3 has 15 residues. Germline CDR1 is MNHNS and CDR2 is SASEGT. The CDR3 DNA is TGTGCCAGCAGTTCTCCGGGACAGAGGAACACTGAAGCTTTCTTT. Protein: CASSSPGQRNTEAFF.

This clonotype came up a few times. The chain recombines TRBV20-1 with TRBJ1-2; 7 nucleotides line up with TRBD1. The CDR3 is 13 residues long. Germline CDR1 DFQATT, CDR2 SNEGSKA (reference sequence). V gave up 3 bases and J gave up 4 bases; unmatched junction bases: 5. CDR3 protein: CSARGDSSYGYTF. The CDR3 DNA follows: TGCAGTGCTAGGGGGGACAGCTCCTATGGCTACACCTTC.

A word on this clonotype: No conserved phenylalanine or tryptophan ends this CDR3, so it is likely a read error. The DNA is left out, because the CDR3 cannot be placed on it with certainty; the CDR3 is given as TCRdb lists it. The V gene is TRBV5-1, the J gene TRBJ1-6. The CDR3 is 8 residues long, counting both termini. CDR1 and CDR2 from the germline V gene are SGHRS and YFSETQ. CDR3 region: CASSLLSP.

Ten or more counts support this clonotype. The V call is TRBV4-1, the J call TRBJ2-7; D is tentatively TRBD1 or TRBD2 (5 bases each). This CDR3 comprises 16 residues. V was shortened by 0 bases and J by 0 bases, with 12 bases between the two germline ends. The germline CDR1 and CDR2 sequences are MGHRA and YSYEKL. The CDR3 nucleotides read TGCGCCAGCAGCCAAGATGACGGGGCCATCTCCTACGAGCAGTACTTC. This gives the protein CASSQDDGAISYEQYF.

The chain employs TRBV10-3 and TRBJ2-5; D may be TRBD1 (6 bases). This CDR3 is 14 amino acids long. Germline values: CDR1 ENHRY, CDR2 SYGVKD. Trimming removed 8 bases from V and 5 bases from J, with 18 bases in between. CDR3 nucleotides: TGTGCCATCGGATTCCAGGGGATGATGGAGACCCAGTACTTC. Translation gives CAIGFQGMMETQYF.

CDR3 residues: CATSRSSSDSNQPQHF. CDR3 bases: TGTGCCACCAGCAGATCCTCATCAGATAGCAATCAGCCCCAGCATTTT. The chain joins TRBV15 to TRBJ1-5; D is unclear. CDR3 length: 16 residues. Per germline, CDR1 LNHNV and CDR2 YYDKDF (reference sequence). Deletions cut 2 bases from V and 0 bases from J, with 11 bases between.